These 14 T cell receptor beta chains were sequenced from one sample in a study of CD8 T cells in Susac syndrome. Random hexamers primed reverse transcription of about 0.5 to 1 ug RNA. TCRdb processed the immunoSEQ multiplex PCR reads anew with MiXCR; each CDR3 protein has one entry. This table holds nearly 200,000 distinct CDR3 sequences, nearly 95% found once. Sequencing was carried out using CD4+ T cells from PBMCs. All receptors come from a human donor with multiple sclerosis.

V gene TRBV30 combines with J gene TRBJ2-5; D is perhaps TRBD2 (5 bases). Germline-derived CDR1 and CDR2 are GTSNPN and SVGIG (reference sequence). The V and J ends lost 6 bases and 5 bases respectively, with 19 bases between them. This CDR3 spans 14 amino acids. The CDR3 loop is CACRPGLLEETQYF. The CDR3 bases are TGTGCCTGTCGTCCCGGACTCCTGGAGGAGACCCAGTACTTC.

CDR3 bases: TGTGCCAGCAGCGCCGGGCCTCTTGAGACCCAGTACTTC. Translating gives CASSAGPLETQYF. The gene calls are TRBV7-2 and TRBJ2-5; no reliable D call. The CDR3 consists of 13 residues. V was clipped by 5 bases and J by 5 bases, with 12 bases between them. Germline CDR1 and CDR2: SGHTA and FQGNSA.

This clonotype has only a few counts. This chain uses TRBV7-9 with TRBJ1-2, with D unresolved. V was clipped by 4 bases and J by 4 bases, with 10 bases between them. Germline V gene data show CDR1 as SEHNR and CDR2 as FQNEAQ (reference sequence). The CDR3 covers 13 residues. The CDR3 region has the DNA TGTGCCAGCAGCTCTGGTGCGGGCTATGGCTACACCTTC. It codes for CASSSGAGYGYTF. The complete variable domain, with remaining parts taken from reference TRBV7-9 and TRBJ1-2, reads DTGVSQNPRHKITKRGQNVTFRCDPISEHNRLYWYRQTLGQGPEFLTYFQNEAQLEKSRLLSDRFSAERPKGSFSTLEIQRTEQGDSAMYLCASSSGAGYGYTFGSGTRLTVV.

The CDR3 loop reads CASSYSGIGEWDEQFF. CDR3 in DNA: TGTGCCAGCAGTTACTCGGGGATAGGGGAATGGGATGAGCAGTTCTTC. The chain has TRBV6-6 and TRBJ2-1; possible D gene TRBD1, 5 bases. Germline loops: CDR1 MNHNY, CDR2 SVGAGI (reference sequence). The CDR3 has 16 amino acids. V dropped 0 bases and J dropped 8 bases, with 17 bases sitting between them.

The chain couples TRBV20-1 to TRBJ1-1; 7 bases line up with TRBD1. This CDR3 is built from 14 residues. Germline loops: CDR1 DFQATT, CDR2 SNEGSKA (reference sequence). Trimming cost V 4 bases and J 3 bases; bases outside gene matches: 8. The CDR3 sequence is CSAKRGPPDTEAFF. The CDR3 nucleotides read TGCAGTGCTAAAAGGGGGCCGCCTGACACTGAAGCTTTCTTT.

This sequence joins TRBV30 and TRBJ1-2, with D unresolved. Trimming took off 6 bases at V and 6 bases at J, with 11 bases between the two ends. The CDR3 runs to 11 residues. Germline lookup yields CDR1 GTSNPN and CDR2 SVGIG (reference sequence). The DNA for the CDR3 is TGTGCCTGCAGAACGACCCATGGCTACACCTTC. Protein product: CACRTTHGYTF.

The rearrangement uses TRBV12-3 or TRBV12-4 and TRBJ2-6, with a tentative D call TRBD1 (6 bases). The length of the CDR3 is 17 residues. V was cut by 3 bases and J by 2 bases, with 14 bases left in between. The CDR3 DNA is TGTGCCAGCAGTTTTGGGCAGGGGAGAGCTGGGGCCAACGTCCTGACTTTC. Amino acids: CASSFGQGRAGANVLTF.

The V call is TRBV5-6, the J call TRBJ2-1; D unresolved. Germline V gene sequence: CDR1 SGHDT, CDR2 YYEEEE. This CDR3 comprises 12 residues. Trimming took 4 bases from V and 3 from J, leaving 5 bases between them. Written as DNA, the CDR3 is TGTGCCAGCAGCCCGCGCTACAATGAGCAGTTCTTC. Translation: CASSPRYNEQFF.

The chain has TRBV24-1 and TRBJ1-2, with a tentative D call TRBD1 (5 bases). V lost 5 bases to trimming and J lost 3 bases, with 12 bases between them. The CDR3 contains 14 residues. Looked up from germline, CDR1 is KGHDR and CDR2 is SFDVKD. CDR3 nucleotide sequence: TGTGCCACCAGTGGAGGGGATTTGGACTATGGCTACACCTTC. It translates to CATSGGDLDYGYTF.

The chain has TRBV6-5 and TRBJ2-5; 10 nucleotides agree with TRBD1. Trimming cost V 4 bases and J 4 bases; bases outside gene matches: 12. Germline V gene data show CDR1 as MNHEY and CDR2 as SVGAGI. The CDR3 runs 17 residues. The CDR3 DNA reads TGTGCCAGCAGTTCCAGACCCGGGACAGGGGAAGGAGAGACCCAGTACTTC. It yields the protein CASSSRPGTGEGETQYF.

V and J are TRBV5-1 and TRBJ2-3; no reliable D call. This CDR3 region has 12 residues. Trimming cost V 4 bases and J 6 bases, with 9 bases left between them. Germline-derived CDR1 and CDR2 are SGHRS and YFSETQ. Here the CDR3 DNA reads TGCGCCAGCAGCCGAGCATCCGATACGCAGTATTTT. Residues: CASSRASDTQYF.

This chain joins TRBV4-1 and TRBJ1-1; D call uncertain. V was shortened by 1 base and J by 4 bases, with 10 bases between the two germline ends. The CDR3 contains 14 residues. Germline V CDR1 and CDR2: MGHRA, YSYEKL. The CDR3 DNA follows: TGCGCCAGCAGCCAAGTGTCGCGCCTCACTGAAGCTTTCTTT. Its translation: CASSQVSRLTEAFF.

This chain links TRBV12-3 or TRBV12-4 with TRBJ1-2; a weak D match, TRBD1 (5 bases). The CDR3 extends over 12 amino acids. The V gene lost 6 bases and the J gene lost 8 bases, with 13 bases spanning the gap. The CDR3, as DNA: TGTGCCAGCAGACCCGGGGGACGGGGCTACACCTTC. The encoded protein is CASRPGGRGYTF.

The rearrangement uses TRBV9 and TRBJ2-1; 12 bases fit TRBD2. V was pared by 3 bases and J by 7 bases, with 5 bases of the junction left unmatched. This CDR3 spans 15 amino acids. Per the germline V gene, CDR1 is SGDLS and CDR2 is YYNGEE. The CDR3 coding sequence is TGTGCCAGCAGCGCCCTAGCGGGAGGGCAGAATGAGCAGTTCTTC. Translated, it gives CASSALAGGQNEQFF.